These T cell receptor beta chains were read from a single sample in a study of blood T cells in healthy people across ages. MiXCR was run by TCRdb on the 5' RACE reads, yielding one entry per CDR3 protein. The sample records 850,000 to 1,000,000 distinct CDR3 sequences, 40% to 60% being singletons. The sequencing input was blood. The receptors stem from a young man in good health. Each CDR3 is given with its conserved first and last residue. A D gene is named only where the DNA matches it firmly.

d_call: NA
cdr3_length: 13
v_call: TRBV2
j_call: TRBJ1-2
cdr3_aa: CASSIEEFGGHTF

d_call: NA
cdr3_length: 14
v_call: TRBV5-1
j_call: NA
cdr3_aa: CASSLDREEGEQYF

d_call: NA
cdr3_length: 15
v_call: TRBV20-1
j_call: TRBJ2-1
cdr3_aa: CSARDRGADYNEQFF

d_call: TRBD2
cdr3_length: 17
v_call: TRBV3-1
j_call: NA
cdr3_aa: CASSLKSGLAGLYEQYF

d_call: TRBD1
cdr3_length: 14
v_call: TRBV6-1
j_call: TRBJ1-2
cdr3_aa: CASSKEQGNYGYTF

d_call: TRBD1
cdr3_length: 15
v_call: TRBV27
j_call: TRBJ2-1
cdr3_aa: CASSFLGGSGNEQFF

d_call: NA
cdr3_length: 17
v_call: TRBV4-1
j_call: TRBJ2-3
cdr3_aa: CASSQDSTGENSDTQYF

d_call: NA
cdr3_length: 10
v_call: TRBV29-1
j_call: TRBJ2-1
cdr3_aa: CSGKINEQFF

d_call: NA
cdr3_length: 12
v_call: TRBV7-2
j_call: TRBJ2-7
cdr3_aa: CASTQVGVEQYF

d_call: TRBD1
cdr3_length: 15
v_call: TRBV6-1
j_call: TRBJ1-1
cdr3_aa: CASVPGQGLDTEAFF

d_call: NA
cdr3_length: 11
v_call: TRBV7-9
j_call: TRBJ1-5
cdr3_aa: CASSPYQPQHF

d_call: NA
cdr3_length: 13
v_call: TRBV20-1
j_call: TRBJ1-5
cdr3_aa: CSAPQQGGQPQHF

d_call: NA
cdr3_length: 18
v_call: TRBV7-9
j_call: TRBJ1-5
cdr3_aa: CASSLNLDGLNSNQPQHF

d_call: TRBD1
cdr3_length: 13
v_call: TRBV2
j_call: TRBJ2-5
cdr3_aa: CASSPTGWETQYF

d_call: NA
cdr3_length: 13
v_call: TRBV3-1
j_call: TRBJ2-7
cdr3_aa: CASSQGRILEQYF

d_call: NA
cdr3_length: 14
v_call: TRBV27
j_call: TRBJ2-3
cdr3_aa: CAFGASIRKDTQYF

d_call: TRBD2
cdr3_length: 16
v_call: TRBV5-8
j_call: TRBJ2-1
cdr3_aa: CASSLNMLAGVLEQFF

d_call: NA
cdr3_length: 15
v_call: TRBV20-1
j_call: TRBJ2-5
cdr3_aa: CSARDARGARETQYF

d_call: NA
cdr3_length: 15
v_call: TRBV7-3
j_call: TRBJ2-3
cdr3_aa: CASSPAGQDSDTQYF

d_call: TRBD2
cdr3_length: 14
v_call: TRBV20-1
j_call: TRBJ2-1
cdr3_aa: CSARGSGGVYEQFF

d_call: NA
cdr3_length: 17
v_call: TRBV7-2
j_call: TRBJ2-7
cdr3_aa: CASSLVSVGGSSYEQYF

d_call: TRBD2
cdr3_length: 15
v_call: TRBV27
j_call: NA
cdr3_aa: CASSSIAGGGYEQYF

d_call: NA
cdr3_length: 15
v_call: TRBV4-1
j_call: TRBJ1-2
cdr3_aa: CASSPGAADGHVYTF

d_call: NA
cdr3_length: 14
v_call: TRBV6-5
j_call: TRBJ2-5
cdr3_aa: CASSYGSAQETQYF

d_call: TRBD1
cdr3_length: 16
v_call: TRBV29-1
j_call: TRBJ2-3
cdr3_aa: CSVGPAGGAITDTQYF

d_call: NA
cdr3_length: 16
v_call: TRBV7-9
j_call: TRBJ2-5
cdr3_aa: CASSFARDRPQETQYF

d_call: NA
cdr3_length: 16
v_call: TRBV5-1
j_call: TRBJ2-3
cdr3_aa: CASSGGTGQPTDTQYF

d_call: TRBD1
cdr3_length: 14
v_call: TRBV12-3/TRBV12-4
j_call: TRBJ1-1
cdr3_aa: CASSIRDRATEAFF

d_call: NA
cdr3_length: 16
v_call: TRBV12-3/TRBV12-4
j_call: TRBJ2-1
cdr3_aa: CASSLGWDSPPKEQFF

d_call: NA
cdr3_length: 13
v_call: TRBV20-1
j_call: TRBJ2-3
cdr3_aa: CSAAREGPDTQYF

d_call: TRBD2
cdr3_length: 15
v_call: TRBV4-3
j_call: TRBJ2-1
cdr3_aa: CASSQDRGGLNEQFF

d_call: TRBD1
cdr3_length: 14
v_call: TRBV6-2/TRBV6-3
j_call: TRBJ2-1
cdr3_aa: CASRSGQGSNEQFF

d_call: NA
cdr3_length: 15
v_call: TRBV16
j_call: TRBJ2-5
cdr3_aa: CASSQSAGYQETQYF

d_call: NA
cdr3_length: 12
v_call: TRBV12-5
j_call: TRBJ2-7
cdr3_aa: CASGPGWDKQYF

d_call: TRBD2
cdr3_length: 16
v_call: TRBV4-3
j_call: TRBJ2-3
cdr3_aa: CASSQKPGLAADTQYF

d_call: NA
cdr3_length: 12
v_call: TRBV20-1
j_call: TRBJ2-5
cdr3_aa: CSAGGFRETQYF

d_call: NA
cdr3_length: 12
v_call: TRBV5-1
j_call: TRBJ1-1
cdr3_aa: CASNNERGEAFF

d_call: NA
cdr3_length: 15
v_call: TRBV4-3
j_call: TRBJ1-2
cdr3_aa: CASSQQNKGTYGYTF

d_call: TRBD2
cdr3_length: 12
v_call: TRBV20-1
j_call: TRBJ2-3
cdr3_aa: CSAGGGRDTQYF

d_call: NA
cdr3_length: 12
v_call: TRBV20-1
j_call: TRBJ2-5
cdr3_aa: CSARSQGETQYF

d_call: NA
cdr3_length: 14
v_call: TRBV7-3
j_call: TRBJ2-5
cdr3_aa: CASSLTGGMETQYF

d_call: TRBD1
cdr3_length: 17
v_call: TRBV20-1
j_call: TRBJ2-3
cdr3_aa: CSARGLDREVRTDTQYF

d_call: NA
cdr3_length: 13
v_call: TRBV20-1
j_call: TRBJ1-2
cdr3_aa: CSARAGSIDGYTF

d_call: NA
cdr3_length: 15
v_call: TRBV4-3
j_call: TRBJ2-5
cdr3_aa: CASSQTPTPGETQYF

d_call: TRBD2
cdr3_length: 14
v_call: TRBV10-3
j_call: TRBJ2-7
cdr3_aa: CAISEAGGIDEQYF

d_call: TRBD2
cdr3_length: 13
v_call: TRBV6-5
j_call: TRBJ2-7
cdr3_aa: CAASGTLSYEQYF